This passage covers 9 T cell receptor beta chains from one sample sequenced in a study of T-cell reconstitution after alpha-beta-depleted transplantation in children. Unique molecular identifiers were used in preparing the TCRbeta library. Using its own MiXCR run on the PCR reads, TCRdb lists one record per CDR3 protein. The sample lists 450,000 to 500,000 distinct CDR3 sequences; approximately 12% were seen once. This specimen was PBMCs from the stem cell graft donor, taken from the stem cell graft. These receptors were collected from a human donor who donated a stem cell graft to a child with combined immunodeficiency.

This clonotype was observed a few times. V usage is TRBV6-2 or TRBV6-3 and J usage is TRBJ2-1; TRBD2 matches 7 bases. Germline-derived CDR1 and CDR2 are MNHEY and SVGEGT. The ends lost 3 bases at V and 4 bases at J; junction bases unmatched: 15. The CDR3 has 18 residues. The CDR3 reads CASSYSLAGAGKYNEQFF. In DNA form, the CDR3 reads TGTGCCAGCAGTTATTCCCTTGCGGGAGCGGGGAAATACAATGAGCAGTTCTTC.

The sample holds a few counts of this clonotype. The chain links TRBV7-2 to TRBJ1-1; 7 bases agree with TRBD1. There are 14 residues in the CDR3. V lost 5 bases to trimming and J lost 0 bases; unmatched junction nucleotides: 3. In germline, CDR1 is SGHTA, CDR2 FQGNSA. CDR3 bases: TGTGCCAGCAGCGCGGACAGGATGAACACTGAAGCTTTCTTT. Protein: CASSADRMNTEAFF.

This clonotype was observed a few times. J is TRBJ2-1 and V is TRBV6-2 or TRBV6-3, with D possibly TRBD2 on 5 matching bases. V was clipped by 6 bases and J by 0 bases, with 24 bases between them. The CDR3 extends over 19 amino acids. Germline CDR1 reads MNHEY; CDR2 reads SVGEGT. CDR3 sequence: CASSPYPDLAVSSYNEQFF. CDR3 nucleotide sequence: TGTGCCAGCAGCCCCTACCCGGACTTGGCAGTCAGCTCCTACAATGAGCAGTTCTTC.

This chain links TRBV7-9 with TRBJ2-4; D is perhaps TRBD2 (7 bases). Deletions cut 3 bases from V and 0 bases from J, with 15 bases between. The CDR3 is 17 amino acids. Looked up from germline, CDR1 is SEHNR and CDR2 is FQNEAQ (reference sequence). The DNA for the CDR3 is TGTGCCAGCAGCTTGGAACGGGGGGCACTAGCCAAAAACATTCAGTACTTC. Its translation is CASSLERGALAKNIQYF.

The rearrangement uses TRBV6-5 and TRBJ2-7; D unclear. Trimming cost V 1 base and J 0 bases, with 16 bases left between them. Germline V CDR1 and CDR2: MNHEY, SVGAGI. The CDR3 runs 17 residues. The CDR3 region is CASSYLLGPRSSYEQYF. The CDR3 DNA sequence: TGTGCCAGCAGTTACTTATTAGGCCCGAGGAGCTCCTACGAGCAGTACTTC.

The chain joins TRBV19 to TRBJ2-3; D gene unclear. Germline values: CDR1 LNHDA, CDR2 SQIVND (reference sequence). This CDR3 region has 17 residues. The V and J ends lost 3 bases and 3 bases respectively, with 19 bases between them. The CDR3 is CASSISGPWDVTDTQYF. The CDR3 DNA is TGTGCCAGTAGTATTTCAGGACCGTGGGATGTAACAGATACGCAGTATTTT.

This CDR3 is CASSVGRGRETQYF. In nucleotides, the CDR3 is TGTGCCAGCAGCGTAGGCCGGGGGCGAGAGACCCAGTACTTC. V and J are TRBV9 and TRBJ2-5; D may be TRBD1 or TRBD2 (6 bases each). CDR3 size: 14 residues. Trimming took off 0 bases at V and 4 bases at J, with 10 bases between the two ends. Germline loops: CDR1 SGDLS, CDR2 YYNGEE.

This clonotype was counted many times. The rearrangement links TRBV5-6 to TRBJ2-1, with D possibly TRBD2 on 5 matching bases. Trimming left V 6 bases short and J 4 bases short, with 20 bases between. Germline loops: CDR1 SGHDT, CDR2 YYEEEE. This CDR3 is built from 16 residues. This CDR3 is CASIGRAGEGYNEQFF. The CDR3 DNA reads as TGTGCCAGCATAGGACGGGCGGGTGAGGGTTACAATGAGCAGTTCTTC.

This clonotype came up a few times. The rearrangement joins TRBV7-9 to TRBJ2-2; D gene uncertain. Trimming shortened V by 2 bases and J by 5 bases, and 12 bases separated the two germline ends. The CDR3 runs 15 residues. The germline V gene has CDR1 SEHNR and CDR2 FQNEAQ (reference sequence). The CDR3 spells CASSLLRRMTGELFF. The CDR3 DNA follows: TGTGCCAGCAGCTTACTTCGCCGAATGACCGGGGAGCTGTTTTTT.